The 30 T cell receptor beta chains given below trace back to one sample, sequenced in a study of radiation and T cells in renal cell carcinoma. Profiling relied on immunoSEQ multiplex PCR, and the TCRdb table lists in-frame clones only, not all of them. The data show 130,000 to 150,000 clones, approximately 90% seen once. The time point denotes: baseline pretreatment blood. The treatment denotes: 15 Gy SBRT to primary tumor, nephrectomy 4 weeks later. This material consisted of blood, taken from a patient whose treatment included radiotherapy and nephrectomy. The origin of the receptors is a woman aged 50 to 60 with renal cell carcinoma.

The chain uses TRBV15 and TRBJ2-7; no clear D gene. Germline CDR1 is LNHNV and CDR2 is YYDKDF (reference sequence). Trimming took 3 bases from V and 8 from J, leaving 14 bases between them. CDR3 size: 13 residues. CDR3 amino acids: CATSREGLVKQYF. CDR3 sequence (DNA): TGTGCCACCAGCAGGGAAGGGTTGGTGAAGCAGTACTTC.

This clone appeared a few times. This sequence joins TRBV29-1 and TRBJ1-1, with D tentatively TRBD1 (6 bases). Trimming stripped 0 bases from V and 5 bases from J, with 13 bases between. This CDR3 spans 14 amino acids. Germline V CDR1 and CDR2: SQVTM, ANQGSEA. CDR3 bases: TGCAGCGTTGAAGACGGGGGCAGGGCGACTGAAGCTTTCTTT. As protein: CSVEDGGRATEAFF.

The chain carries TRBV7-2 and TRBJ1-4; TRBD1 matches at 11 bases. The CDR3 extends over 15 amino acids. Trimming cost V 5 bases and J 10 bases; bases outside gene matches: 9. Germline CDR1 reads SGHTA; CDR2 reads FQGNSA. The DNA of the CDR3 is TGTGCCAGCAGCGCATCCGGGACAGGGGGTCTAAAACTGTTTTTT. Its translation is CASSASGTGGLKLFF.

The chain has TRBV18 and TRBJ2-7, with 8 bases identical to TRBD2. V dropped 6 bases and J dropped 1; count of bases not matched to a gene: 2. This CDR3 contains 13 residues. CDR1 and CDR2 from the germline V gene are KGHSH and LQKENI. CDR3 bases: TGTGCCAGCTCTCGGGGGGGATCCTACGAGCAGTACTTC. This sequence encodes CASSRGGSYEQYF.

The rearrangement joins TRBV4-1 to TRBJ2-2; 7 nucleotides agree with TRBD1. The V gene's germline CDR1 is MGHRA and CDR2 YSYEKL. V dropped 0 bases and J dropped 3; count of bases not matched to a gene: 7. The CDR3 runs 17 residues. CDR3 coding DNA: TGCGCCAGCAGCCAAGATCCGGGGACAGCCTACACCGGGGAGCTGTTTTTT. Protein product: CASSQDPGTAYTGELFF.

This chain joins TRBV9 and TRBJ1-2; 7 bases agree with TRBD1. V shed 0 bases and J 5 bases; nucleotides not matched to a gene: 19. The CDR3 runs 19 residues. Germline CDR1 SGDLS, CDR2 YYNGEE. CDR3 in DNA: TGTGCCAGCAGCGTAGAGGGGAGAGACAGGGTAAAGGACCCATATGGCTACACCTTC. Translation gives CASSVEGRDRVKDPYGYTF.

The CDR3 is CASSLDRWDSSIGELFF. CDR3 DNA: TGTGCCAGCAGCTTGGATCGGTGGGACAGCTCGATCGGGGAGCTGTTTTTT. The chain carries TRBV7-2 and TRBJ2-2; 7 bases align to TRBD1. The J segment lost 7 bases and the V segment lost 3 bases, leaving 14 bases of the junction unmatched. CDR3 length equals 17 residues. The germline V gene has CDR1 SGHTA and CDR2 FQGNSA.

DNA of the CDR3: TGTGCCAGCAGCTCAGGGGGGTTGAACACTGAAGCTTTCTTT. Its translation: CASSSGGLNTEAFF. The rearrangement uses TRBV6-6 and TRBJ1-1, with 7 nucleotides matching TRBD1. CDR3 size: 14 residues. Germline assignment: CDR1 MNHNY and CDR2 SVGAGI (reference sequence). V gave up 6 bases and J gave up 0 bases; unmatched junction bases: 4.

This sequence joins TRBV19 and TRBJ2-3, with 14 bases aligning to TRBD2. The germline CDR1 and CDR2 sequences are LNHDA and SQIVND (reference sequence). The CDR3 loop spans 16 amino acids. V lost 6 bases, J lost 1 base, and 3 bases stayed unmatched. The CDR3 DNA sequence: TGTGCCAGTAGGGGACTAGCGGGGGCCCGCACAGATACGCAGTATTTT. It codes for CASRGLAGARTDTQYF.

The J gene is TRBJ1-2, the V gene TRBV7-2; possible D gene TRBD1, 5 bases. This CDR3 region has 15 residues. Germline-derived CDR1 and CDR2 are SGHTA and FQGNSA. V was cut by 1 base and J by 4 bases, with 13 bases left in between. CDR3 loop: CASSLEAQGAYGYTF. The DNA of the CDR3 is TGTGCCAGCAGCTTAGAGGCGCAGGGAGCCTATGGCTACACCTTC.

This clone showed up just once. One end of the junction is discordant with germline, which a read error may explain. The rearrangement uses TRBV7-3 and TRBJ2-1, with 9 bases that match TRBD2. The CDR3 spans 15 residues. Germline CDR1 and CDR2: SGHTA and FQGTGA. CDR3 sequence reads: CASSPVAGAYNEQFF. The CDR3 DNA follows: TGTGCCAGCAGCCCAGTAGCGGGGGCCTATAATGAGCAGTTCTTC.

The chain employs TRBV5-1 and TRBJ1-1; D gene unclear. The germline gives CDR1 SGHRS, CDR2 YFSETQ. V lost 4 bases and J lost 1, with 8 bases in between. This CDR3 comprises 13 residues. CDR3 coding DNA: TGCGCCAGCAGCCTCCCAAGGAACACTGAAGCTTTCTTT. Translated, it gives CASSLPRNTEAFF.

The rearrangement joins TRBV7-2 to TRBJ1-3, with D unresolved. CDR1 is SGHTA and CDR2 is FQGNSA in the germline V gene. V lost 1 base and J lost 3, with 10 bases in between. The CDR3 has 15 amino acids. The CDR3 here is CASSLGSSFGNTIYF. DNA of the CDR3: TGTGCCAGCAGCTTAGGGTCCAGCTTTGGAAACACCATATATTTT.

The chain links TRBV5-1 to TRBJ2-3, with a possible D match to TRBD2 (6 bases). There are 15 residues in the CDR3. Between the trimmed V and J ends, which lost 3 bases and 2 bases, there was a span of 13 bases. Germline V gene lookup returns CDR1 SGHRS and CDR2 YFSETQ. The CDR3 nucleotides read TGCGCCAGCAGCTCGCTAGGGACTTCCACAGATACGCAGTATTTT. Its protein product is CASSSLGTSTDTQYF.

The V call is TRBV29-1, the J call TRBJ2-5, with 11 positions matching TRBD1. The germline gives CDR1 SQVTM, CDR2 ANQGSEA. Trimming removed 6 bases from V and 4 bases from J; junction bases left unmatched: 7. The length of the CDR3 is 14 residues. Here the CDR3 reads CSVSGQGGGETQYF. CDR3 DNA sequence: TGCAGCGTCTCGGGACAGGGGGGGGGAGAGACCCAGTACTTC. The entire variable domain, with the rest obtained from reference TRBV29-1 and TRBJ2-5, is as follows: SAVISQKPSRDICQRGTSLTIQCQVDSQVTMMFWYRQQPGQSLTLIATANQGSEATYESGFVIDKFPISRPNLTFSTLTVSNMSPEDSSIYLCSVSGQGGGETQYFGPGTRLLVL.

The V call is TRBV6-5, the J call TRBJ1-2, with no clear D. Trimming cost V 2 bases and J 3 bases, with 7 bases left between them. CDR3 size: 13 residues. Germline V gene data show CDR1 as MNHEY and CDR2 as SVGAGI. The CDR3: CASSYHSDYGYTF. CDR3 bases: TGTGCCAGCAGTTACCACAGCGACTATGGCTACACCTTC.

J is TRBJ1-4 and V is TRBV19; D is possibly TRBD1 (5 bases). This CDR3 is 15 amino acids long. The germline V gene encodes CDR1 LNHDA and CDR2 SQIVND (reference sequence). V was shortened by 8 bases and J by 0 bases, with 13 bases between the two germline ends. In DNA form, the CDR3 reads TGTGCCAGTCGCCGGGGGGGGTCAACTAATGAAAAACTGTTTTTT. It is translated as CASRRGGSTNEKLFF. Full variable domain (remainder filled in from reference TRBV19 and TRBJ1-4): DGGITQSPKYLFRKEGQNVTLSCEQNLNHDAMYWYRQDPGQGLRLIYYSQIVNDFQKGDIAEGYSVSREKKESFPLTVTSAQKNPTAFYLCASRRGGSTNEKLFFGSGTQLSVL.

The DNA for the CDR3 is TGTGCCAGCAGCTTGTGGCAGAACTACGAGCAGTACTTC. This codes for CASSLWQNYEQYF. The chain joins TRBV5-6 to TRBJ2-7; D is undetermined. V lost 1 base and J lost 3, with 8 bases in between. Germline V gives CDR1 SGHDT, CDR2 YYEEEE. The CDR3 runs to 13 residues.

The rearrangement links TRBV19 to TRBJ1-5, with 8 bases lining up with TRBD1. The CDR3 loop spans 16 amino acids. V shed 6 bases and J 3 bases; nucleotides not matched to a gene: 10. Germline values: CDR1 LNHDA, CDR2 SQIVND (reference sequence). The CDR3 loop is CASRNRDRPYNQPQHF. The DNA for the CDR3 is TGTGCCAGTAGAAACCGGGACAGGCCCTACAATCAGCCCCAGCATTTT.

This chain uses TRBV18 with TRBJ2-6; D gene uncertain. The V gene's germline CDR1 is KGHSH and CDR2 LQKENI. V was clipped by 5 bases and J by 1 base, with 6 bases between them. The CDR3 consists of 14 residues. The CDR3 reads CASSRGSGANVLTF. CDR3 sequence (DNA): TGTGCCAGCTCAAGAGGATCTGGGGCCAACGTCCTGACTTTC. The full variable domain, its missing parts supplied by reference TRBV18 and TRBJ2-6, is NAGVMQNPRHLVRRRGQEARLRCSPMKGHSHVYWYRQLPEEGLKFMVYLQKENIIDESGMPKERFSAEFPKEGPSILRIQQVVRGDSAAYFCASSRGSGANVLTFGAGSRLTVL.

The CDR3 DNA reads TGTGCCAGCTCACCACAACTCTACGAGCAGTACTTC. The encoded protein is CASSPQLYEQYF. V usage is TRBV18 and J usage is TRBJ2-7; D ambiguous. The CDR3 has 12 residues. V was pared by 1 base and J by 3 bases, with 4 bases between. The germline CDR1 and CDR2 sequences are KGHSH and LQKENI.

The rearrangement uses TRBV14 and TRBJ2-2, with 7 bases that match TRBD2. With 5 bases clipped from V and 3 bases from J, the junction kept 9 bases outside the gene matches. The germline CDR1 and CDR2 sequences are SGHDN and FVKESK. This CDR3 is built from 16 residues. Written as DNA, the CDR3 is TGTGCCAGCAGCGCACCGGGACTAAGTCACACCGGGGAGCTGTTTTTT. Amino acids: CASSAPGLSHTGELFF.

With regard to this clone: Other DNA sequences in this specimen translate into the identical CDR3. The CDR3 bases are TGCGCCAGCAGCTTGGAAGAGACCCAGTACTTC. Translating gives CASSLEETQYF. This rearrangement joins TRBV5-1 to TRBJ2-5; the D is unclear. This CDR3 spans 11 amino acids. Germline loops: CDR1 SGHRS, CDR2 YFSETQ. V gave up 0 bases and J gave up 3 bases, with 0 bases separating them. The entire variable domain, with the rest obtained from reference TRBV5-1 and TRBJ2-5, is as follows: KAGVTQTPRYLIKTRGQQVTLSCSPISGHRSVSWYQQTPGQGLQFLFEYFSETQRNKGNFPGRFSGRQFSNSRSEMNVSTLELGDSALYLCASSLEETQYFGPGTRLLVL.

The chain is built from TRBV6-4 and TRBJ1-1; tentative D call: TRBD1 (6 bases). This CDR3 contains 14 residues. Deletions cut 5 bases from V and 5 bases from J, with 15 bases between. The V gene's germline CDR1 is MRHNA and CDR2 SNTAGT. Written as DNA, the CDR3 is TGTGCCAGCAGTAGGTCAGGGGAAGGGACTGAAGCTTTCTTT. Translation: CASSRSGEGTEAFF.

The DNA for the CDR3 is TGTGCCAGCAGCTTCGGGTCCAGCGGGGGTACCTACGAGCAGTACTTC. Encoded protein: CASSFGSSGGTYEQYF. The J gene is TRBJ2-7, the V gene TRBV5-6, with 8 bases that match TRBD2. The V and J ends lost 2 bases and 2 bases, in that order; junction bases with no gene match: 9. The CDR3 has 16 residues. CDR1 is SGHDT and CDR2 is YYEEEE in the germline V gene.

The chain joins TRBV6-5 to TRBJ1-2; no firm D call. Trimming left V 8 bases short and J 7 bases short, with 17 bases between. CDR3 length: 13 amino acids. Germline V gives CDR1 MNHEY, CDR2 SVGAGI. The DNA of the CDR3 is TGTGCCAGCTGCGCAGAAATTAACGGTGGCTACACCTTC. Translation: CASCAEINGGYTF.

The chain employs TRBV6-6 and TRBJ2-5, with 9 bases matching TRBD1. The CDR3 spans 15 residues. Trimming at V came to 0 bases and at J to 5 bases, leaving 4 bases not matched to a gene. Germline V lookup: CDR1 MNHNY, CDR2 SVGAGI (reference sequence). The CDR3 loop is CASSYSLTGGETQYF. As DNA, the CDR3 is TGTGCCAGCAGTTACTCGCTGACAGGGGGGGAGACCCAGTACTTC.

The rearrangement uses TRBV4-1 and TRBJ1-5, with D tentatively TRBD1 (6 bases). Germline CDR1 MGHRA, CDR2 YSYEKL. The V end lost 1 base, the J end lost 5 bases, and 12 bases lay between the germline ends. The CDR3 is made up of 15 amino acids. Here the CDR3 reads CASSQAQGIDQPQHF. In DNA, the CDR3 is TGCGCCAGCAGCCAAGCACAGGGTATCGATCAGCCCCAGCATTTT.

This clone was seen just once. The rearrangement joins TRBV7-8 to TRBJ2-5, with a weak D call TRBD2 (6 bases). V was shortened by 2 bases and J by 5 bases, with 21 bases between the two germline ends. CDR1 SGHVS and CDR2 FQNEAQ come from the germline V gene. There are 17 residues in the CDR3. The CDR3 sequence is CASSLPLTSKDYETQYF. As DNA, the CDR3 is TGTGCCAGCAGCTTACCCCTCACTAGCAAAGACTATGAGACCCAGTACTTC.

The rearrangement links TRBV7-9 to TRBJ2-1; 7 positions match TRBD1. The CDR3 contains 15 residues. V was clipped by 5 bases and J by 2 bases; unmatched bases: 6. Per germline, CDR1 SEHNR and CDR2 FQNEAQ (reference sequence). CDR3 sequence: CASSARQGAYNEQFF. CDR3 in DNA: TGTGCCAGCAGCGCCAGACAGGGTGCCTACAATGAGCAGTTCTTC.